The T cell receptor beta chain described here comes from a study of blood T cell repertoires in COVID-19. Study at large: Samples of COVID-19 (acute and convalescent) were obtained from the United States, Italy and Spain. Sources were T cells, B-cell-depleted T cells, or PBMCs; the material itself was cDNA or gDNA.

TCRdb's table, derived via immunoSEQ multiplex PCR, lists solely in-frame clones and lacks some. The data contain under 200,000 clones, 88% of them singletons. V lost 5 bases and J lost 9, with 17 bases in between. The CDR3 sequence is 14 residues long. CDR1 is SGHVS and CDR2 is FNYEAQ in the germline V gene. This sequence originates from a man aged 60 to 75 with acute or convalescent COVID-19. Sequencing was carried out using peripheral blood. The V call is TRBV7-6, the J call TRBJ2-1; weak D call: TRBD1 (8 bases). The CDR3 region has the DNA TGTGCCAGCAGCCTATTGACAGGGGAGGGTGAGCAGTTCTTC. This encodes CASSLLTGEGEQFF.